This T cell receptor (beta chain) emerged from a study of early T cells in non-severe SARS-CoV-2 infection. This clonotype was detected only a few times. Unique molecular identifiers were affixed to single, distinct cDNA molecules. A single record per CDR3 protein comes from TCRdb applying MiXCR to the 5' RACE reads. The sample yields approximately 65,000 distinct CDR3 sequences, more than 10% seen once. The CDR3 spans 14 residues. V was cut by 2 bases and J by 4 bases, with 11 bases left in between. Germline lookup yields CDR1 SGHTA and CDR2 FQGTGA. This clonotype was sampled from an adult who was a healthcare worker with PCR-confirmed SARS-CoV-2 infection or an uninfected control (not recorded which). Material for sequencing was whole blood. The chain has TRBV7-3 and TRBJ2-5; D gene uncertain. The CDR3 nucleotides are TGTGCCAGCAGCTTAGGATCCAGTAGAGAGACCCAGTACTTC. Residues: CASSLGSSRETQYF.